What follows are 24 T cell receptor beta chains derived from one specimen sequenced in a study of T cells in tumors after PD-1 blockade. This table comes from immunoSEQ multiplex PCR, and its TCRdb copy is limited to in-frame clones, with some not included. This sample has 50,000 or so clones, with 75% to 80% found just once. Sequenced here: PBMCs, sampled before anti-PD-1 treatment. These receptors all stem from a human donor with basal cell carcinoma.

The rearrangement uses TRBV6-9 and TRBJ1-2; tentatively, D is TRBD1 (5 bases). Germline V gene sequence: CDR1 MNHGY, CDR2 SVAAGI. Trimming stripped 9 bases from V and 2 bases from J, with 16 bases between. There are 14 residues in the CDR3. This chain's CDR3 is CASPGGSSNYGYTF. CDR3 nucleotides: TGTGCCAGTCCGGGGGGGAGCAGCAACTATGGCTACACCTTC.

This clone showed up just once. This sequence joins TRBV9 and TRBJ2-5; tentative D call: TRBD2 (5 bases). This CDR3 is 16 amino acids long. Germline assignment: CDR1 SGDLS and CDR2 YYNGEE. V lost 0 bases and J lost 1, with 13 bases in between. The CDR3 here is CASSVGRTGGQETQYF. CDR3 coding DNA: TGTGCCAGCAGCGTAGGGAGGACCGGAGGCCAAGAGACCCAGTACTTC.

V gene TRBV27 combines with J gene TRBJ1-2, with TRBD1 identical over 8 bases. This CDR3 is built from 15 residues. The junction had 9 bases not matched to a gene; V was cut back by 5 bases and J by 4 bases. Germline CDR1 reads MNHEY; CDR2 reads SMNVEV (reference sequence). The CDR3: CASSPRDRPFYGYTF. The CDR3 coding sequence is TGTGCCAGCAGTCCCCGGGACAGGCCGTTCTATGGCTACACCTTC.

The chain combines TRBV28 with TRBJ2-1; possible D gene TRBD1, 6 bases. The CDR3 extends over 14 amino acids. Germline loops: CDR1 MDHEN, CDR2 SYDVKM. V was pared by 10 bases and J by 0 bases, with 13 bases between. This CDR3 reads CATKRGSSYNEQFF. DNA for the CDR3: TGTGCCACCAAGAGGGGGAGCTCCTACAATGAGCAGTTCTTC.

The CDR3 region has the DNA TGCGCCAGCAGTGCCGGGACAGGGGACTATGGCTACACCTTC. It translates to CASSAGTGDYGYTF. V usage is TRBV10-1 and J usage is TRBJ1-2, with 10 bases identical to TRBD1. The V and J ends lost 4 bases and 3 bases, in that order; junction bases with no gene match: 2. Looked up from germline, CDR1 is WNHNN and CDR2 is SYGVQD (reference sequence). This CDR3 is 14 amino acids long.

The rearrangement links TRBV2 to TRBJ2-2; D call uncertain. The CDR3 runs 13 residues. The germline V gene has CDR1 SNHLY and CDR2 FYNNEI. V was clipped by 6 bases and J by 4 bases, with 9 bases between them. CDR3 nucleotides: TGTGCCAGCAGGGAGAGCCGCACCGGGGAGCTGTTTTTT. Translating gives CASRESRTGELFF.

The chain employs TRBV15 and TRBJ1-5; 7 bases map to TRBD1. The germline V gene has CDR1 LNHNV and CDR2 YYDKDF (reference sequence). CDR3 length: 14 residues. J gave up 9 bases and V 3 bases, and 8 bases lay outside the gene matches. The CDR3 coding sequence is TGTGCCACCAGCAGCGACAGGGCCCCTTTGCCCCAGCATTTT. Amino acid sequence: CATSSDRAPLPQHF.

The rearrangement uses TRBV19 and TRBJ2-5, with 7 bases matching TRBD1. This CDR3 contains 14 residues. Trimming at V came to 2 bases and at J to 2 bases, leaving 2 bases not matched to a gene. Germline lookup yields CDR1 LNHDA and CDR2 SQIVND (reference sequence). This CDR3 is CASSIRDSQETQYF. The CDR3 region has the DNA TGTGCCAGTAGTATAAGGGACAGTCAAGAGACCCAGTACTTC. Variable domain in full (rest from reference TRBV19 and TRBJ2-5): DGGITQSPKYLFRKEGQNVTLSCEQNLNHDAMYWYRQDPGQGLRLIYYSQIVNDFQKGDIAEGYSVSREKKESFPLTVTSAQKNPTAFYLCASSIRDSQETQYFGPGTRLLVL.

The chain uses TRBV10-3 and TRBJ1-1; no reliable D call. V was pared by 11 bases and J by 1 base, with 11 bases between. The CDR3 contains 12 residues. The germline gives CDR1 ENHRY, CDR2 SYGVKD. The DNA for the CDR3 is TGTGCCGCCCGAGGTCAGAACACTGAAGCTTTCTTT. It codes for CAARGQNTEAFF.

The chain uses TRBV2 and TRBJ1-1; 11 bases match TRBD1. The trim removed 7 bases at V and 1 base at J, leaving 8 bases unmatched. Germline V CDR1 and CDR2: SNHLY, FYNNEI. The CDR3 runs to 16 residues. DNA of the CDR3: TGTGCCAGCACCGTGGACAGGGGGCTAAAGAACACTGAAGCTTTCTTT. Amino acids: CASTVDRGLKNTEAFF.

The CDR3 coding sequence is TGTGCCAGCTCACCCCCAAACATCCAAGAGACCCAGTACTTC. It yields the protein CASSPPNIQETQYF. The V call is TRBV18, the J call TRBJ2-5; no reliable D call. Trimming pared 3 bases from V and 1 base from J, leaving 9 bases between. CDR1 is KGHSH, CDR2 LQKENI, per germline. This CDR3 comprises 14 residues. The variable domain in full, with the rest retrieved from reference TRBV18 and TRBJ2-5, is NAGVMQNPRHLVRRRGQEARLRCSPMKGHSHVYWYRQLPEEGLKFMVYLQKENIIDESGMPKERFSAEFPKEGPSILRIQQVVRGDSAAYFCASSPPNIQETQYFGPGTRLLVL.

The chain uses TRBV5-1 and TRBJ2-3, with D maybe TRBD2 (6 bases). Trimming took 2 bases from V and 0 from J, leaving 10 bases between them. The length of the CDR3 is 15 residues. Germline CDR1 is SGHRS and CDR2 is YFSETQ. The CDR3 spells CASSFGLPSTDTQYF. For the CDR3, the DNA is TGCGCCAGCAGCTTCGGACTACCGAGCACAGATACGCAGTATTTT.

This chain links TRBV4-1 with TRBJ1-2; D is possibly TRBD1 (5 bases). The CDR3 sequence is 15 residues long. V was cut by 0 bases and J by 8 bases, with 16 bases left in between. CDR1 MGHRA and CDR2 YSYEKL come from the germline V gene. In DNA form, the CDR3 reads TGCGCCAGCAGCCAAGATCAAGAGGCCACAGGCGGCTACACCTTC. This codes for CASSQDQEATGGYTF.

This clone was recorded only once. The V call is TRBV5-3, the J call TRBJ1-5, with 8 bases lining up with TRBD1. TRBV5-3 is recorded as an ORF, its role being uncertain. V was pared by 4 bases and J by 2 bases, with 11 bases of the junction left unmatched. There are 17 residues in the CDR3. The CDR3 protein is CARSRRQGSGGNQPQHF. The DNA for the CDR3 is TGTGCCAGAAGCCGGAGACAGGGGAGTGGTGGCAATCAGCCCCAGCATTTT.

V and J are TRBV7-8 and TRBJ2-7, with D possibly matching TRBD1 (5 bases). The germline V gene encodes CDR1 SGHVS and CDR2 FQNEAQ. The CDR3 has 13 residues. The V end lost 5 bases, the J end lost 6 bases, and 14 bases lay between the germline ends. In nucleotides, the CDR3 is TGTGCCAGCAGCAAGCGCACAGGCTCCGAGCAGTACTTC. It is translated as CASSKRTGSEQYF. Combining the CDR3 with reference TRBV7-8 and TRBJ2-7 gives the whole variable domain GAGVSQSPRYKVAKRGQDVALRCDPISGHVSLFWYQQALGQGPEFLTYFQNEAQLDKSGLPSDRFFAERPEGSVSTLKIQRTQQEDSAVYLCASSKRTGSEQYFGPGTRLTVT.

The rearrangement joins TRBV12-3 or TRBV12-4 to TRBJ1-3, with 8 nucleotides matching TRBD1. The ends lost 5 bases at V and 9 bases at J; junction bases unmatched: 6. This CDR3 is 13 amino acids long. CDR3 in DNA: TGTGCCAGCAGTCTAGGACAGGGAGGCACCATATATTTT. Its translation: CASSLGQGGTIYF.

This clone occurred a few times. V and J are TRBV28 and TRBJ1-2; D is perhaps TRBD1 (6 bases). The length of the CDR3 is 16 residues. The V gene's germline CDR1 is MDHEN and CDR2 SYDVKM. V was trimmed by 5 bases and J by 11 bases, leaving 27 bases between them. The chain's CDR3 is CASSIMDRISQRVYTF. The DNA of the CDR3 is TGTGCCAGCAGTATAATGGACAGAATTTCCCAGCGTGTTTACACCTTC.

This clone occurred a few times. This sequence joins TRBV7-3 and TRBJ2-1; D is ambiguous. The CDR3 consists of 17 residues. With 1 base removed from V and 7 bases from J, the gap between germline ends came to 20 bases. Germline CDR1 SGHTA, CDR2 FQGTGA. Here the CDR3 reads CASSLNPPSLSTNEQFF. CDR3 sequence (DNA): TGTGCCAGCAGCTTAAACCCCCCTTCCCTATCTACAAATGAGCAGTTCTTC.

V and J are TRBV14 and TRBJ1-4; possible D gene TRBD1, 6 bases. The CDR3 is made up of 16 amino acids. Germline-derived CDR1 and CDR2 are SGHDN and FVKESK. Trimming shortened V by 4 bases and J by 0 bases, and 12 bases separated the two germline ends. The CDR3 bases are TGTGCCAGCAGCCTCGGGGGGGGCGCAACTAATGAAAAACTGTTTTTT. Amino acids: CASSLGGGATNEKLFF. Together with reference TRBV14 and TRBJ1-4, the CDR3 gives the full variable domain: EAGVTQFPSHSVIEKGQTVTLRCDPISGHDNLYWYRRVMGKEIKFLLHFVKESKQDESGMPNNRFLAERTGGTYSTLKVQPAELEDSGVYFCASSLGGGATNEKLFFGSGTQLSVL.

CDR3 in amino acids: CASSFRPNTEAFF. CDR3 in DNA: TGTGCCAGCAGTTTTCGTCCGAACACTGAAGCTTTCTTT. The rearrangement uses TRBV12-3 or TRBV12-4 and TRBJ1-1; D call uncertain. The CDR3 length is 13 residues. The V gene lost 3 bases and the J gene lost 1 base, with 6 bases spanning the gap.

The rearrangement uses TRBV6-6 and TRBJ1-2, with 9 bases lining up with TRBD1. In germline, CDR1 is MNHNY, CDR2 SVGAGI (reference sequence). V shed 4 bases, J shed 4 bases, and the junction held 4 bases outside the gene matches. This CDR3 is 14 amino acids long. The CDR3 loop is CASSSQGQGYGYTF. The CDR3 DNA reads as TGTGCCAGCAGTTCCCAGGGACAGGGCTATGGCTACACCTTC.

V and J are TRBV7-6 and TRBJ2-5; unclear D gene. This CDR3 is built from 14 residues. Trimming took off 1 base at V and 5 bases at J, with 11 bases between the two ends. Germline V gene lookup returns CDR1 SGHVS and CDR2 FNYEAQ. The CDR3 nucleotides are TGTGCCAGCAGCTTAGTAGTGGATCCGGAGACCCAGTACTTC. Encoded protein: CASSLVVDPETQYF.

CDR3 nucleotides: TGTGCCAGCAGGCAAATAATGGGGACCCAGTACTTC. It is translated as CASRQIMGTQYF. The chain couples TRBV27 to TRBJ2-5; D remains unclear. Trimming took 6 bases from V and 7 from J, leaving 12 bases between them. CDR3 length: 12 amino acids. Per germline, CDR1 MNHEY and CDR2 SMNVEV (reference sequence).

The chain links TRBV7-9 to TRBJ1-1; D call uncertain. Trimming shortened V by 5 bases and J by 7 bases, and 17 bases separated the two germline ends. Per the germline V gene, CDR1 is SEHNR and CDR2 is FQNEAQ (reference sequence). The CDR3 has 14 amino acids. The DNA for the CDR3 is TGTGCCAGCAGCCCCAGTAGAGGTTTCGATGAAGCTTTCTTT. This encodes CASSPSRGFDEAFF.